The clone carrying this TCR beta chain was counted between two and nine times. Its antigen is unknown. The source of the sample is a study of CD8 T cells in ankylosing spondylitis. V lost 3 bases to trimming and J lost 10 bases, with 16 bases between them. The CDR3 spans 15 residues. Germline CDR1 LNHNV, CDR2 YYDKDF (reference sequence). Findings of the study overall: It appeared that ankylosing spondylitis blood was characterized by a TCR beta motif of about eight highly homologous variants.

TCRdb re-analysed the 5' RACE reads in MiXCR, keeping a single row per CDR3 protein. In the table there are roughly 440,000 distinct CDR3 sequences, under 20% of which are singletons. Sequencing was carried out using blood, either unsorted or a sorted T cell fraction (not recorded which). The rearrangement uses TRBV15 and TRBJ1-6; D not resolved. The clonotype originates from a male donor with ankylosing spondylitis. CDR3 sequence: CATSSGKVPGSPLHF. The CDR3 nucleotides are TGTGCCACCAGCAGCGGGAAGGTCCCCGGGTCACCCCTCCACTTT.